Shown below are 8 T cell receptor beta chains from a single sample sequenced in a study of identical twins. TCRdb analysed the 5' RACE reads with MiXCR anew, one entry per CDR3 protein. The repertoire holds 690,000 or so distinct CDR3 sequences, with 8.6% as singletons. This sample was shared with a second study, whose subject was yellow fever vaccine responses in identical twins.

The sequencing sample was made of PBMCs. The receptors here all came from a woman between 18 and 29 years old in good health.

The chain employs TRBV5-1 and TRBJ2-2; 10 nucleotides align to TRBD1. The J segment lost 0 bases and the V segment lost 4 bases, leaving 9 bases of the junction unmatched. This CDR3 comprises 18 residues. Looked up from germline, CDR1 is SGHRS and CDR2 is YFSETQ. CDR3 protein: CASSGRMGQGSNTGELFF. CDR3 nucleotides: TGCGCCAGCAGCGGGAGGATGGGACAGGGGTCGAACACCGGGGAGCTGTTTTTT. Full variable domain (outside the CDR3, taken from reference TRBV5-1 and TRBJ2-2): KAGVTQTPRYLIKTRGQQVTLSCSPISGHRSVSWYQQTPGQGLQFLFEYFSETQRNKGNFPGRFSGRQFSNSRSEMNVSTLELGDSALYLCASSGRMGQGSNTGELFFGEGSRLTVL.

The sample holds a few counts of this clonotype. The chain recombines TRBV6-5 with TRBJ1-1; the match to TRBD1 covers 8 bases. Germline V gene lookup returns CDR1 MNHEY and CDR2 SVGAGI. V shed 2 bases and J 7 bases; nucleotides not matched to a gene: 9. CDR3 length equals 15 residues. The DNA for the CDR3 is TGTGCCAGCAGTTACCGGGGGGGACAGGCTTATGAAGCTTTCTTT. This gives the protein CASSYRGGQAYEAFF.

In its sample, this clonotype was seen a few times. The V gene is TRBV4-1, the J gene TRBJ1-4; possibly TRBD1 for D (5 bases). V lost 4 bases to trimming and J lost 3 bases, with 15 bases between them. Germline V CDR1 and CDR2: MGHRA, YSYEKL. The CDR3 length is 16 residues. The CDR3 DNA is TGCGCCAGCAGCCCCCGAGGTGGGGCCGCTAATGAAAAACTGTTTTTT. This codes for CASSPRGGAANEKLFF.

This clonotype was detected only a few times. The CDR3 sequence: CSARGQGNAEQYF. The CDR3 bases are TGCAGTGCTAGAGGACAGGGGAATGCCGAGCAGTACTTC. This chain joins TRBV20-1 and TRBJ2-7; 8 nucleotides line up with TRBD1. This CDR3 has 13 amino acids. The germline CDR1 and CDR2 sequences are DFQATT and SNEGSKA (reference sequence). The J segment lost 6 bases and the V segment lost 1 base, leaving 5 bases of the junction unmatched.

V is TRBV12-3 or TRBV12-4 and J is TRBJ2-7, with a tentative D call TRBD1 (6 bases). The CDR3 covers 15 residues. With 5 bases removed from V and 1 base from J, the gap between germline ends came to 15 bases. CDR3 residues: CASSPRAGASYEQYF. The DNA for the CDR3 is TGTGCCAGCAGTCCCCGGGCAGGGGCTTCCTACGAGCAGTACTTC.

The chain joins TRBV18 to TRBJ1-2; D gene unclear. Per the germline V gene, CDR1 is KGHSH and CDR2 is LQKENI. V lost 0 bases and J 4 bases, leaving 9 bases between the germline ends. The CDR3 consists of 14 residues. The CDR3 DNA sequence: TGTGCCAGCTCACCACCACAAACGTTCTATGGCTACACCTTC. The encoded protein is CASSPPQTFYGYTF.

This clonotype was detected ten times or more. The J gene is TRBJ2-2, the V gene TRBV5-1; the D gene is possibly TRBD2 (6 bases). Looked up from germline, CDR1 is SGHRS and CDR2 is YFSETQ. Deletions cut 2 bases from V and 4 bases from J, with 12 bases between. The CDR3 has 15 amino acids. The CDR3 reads CASSFGGAGTGELFF. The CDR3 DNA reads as TGCGCCAGCAGCTTCGGCGGGGCAGGCACCGGGGAGCTGTTTTTT.

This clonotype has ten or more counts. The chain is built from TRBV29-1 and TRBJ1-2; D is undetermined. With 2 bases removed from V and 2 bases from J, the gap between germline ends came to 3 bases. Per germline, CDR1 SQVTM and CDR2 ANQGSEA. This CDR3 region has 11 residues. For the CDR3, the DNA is TGCAGCGTTGAATCCAACTATGGCTACACCTTC. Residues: CSVESNYGYTF.